These 5 T cell receptor beta chains came from one sample sequenced in a study of cytomegalovirus exposure and HLA in healthy donors. A multiplex PCR was run with 60 Vbeta primers and 13 Jbeta primers. The protocol was immunoSEQ multiplex PCR, while the TCRdb copy is restricted to in-frame clones and leaves out a portion. This table holds about 130,000 clones, 84% found once. The sequencing sample was made of PBMCs. The source of these receptors is a woman in her late teens or twenties in good health and CMV-seropositive.

The CDR3 here is CASSYGTGSIQPQHF. Here the CDR3 DNA reads TGTGCCAGCAGCTATGGGACAGGGTCGATACAGCCCCAGCATTTT. This rearrangement joins TRBV11-2 to TRBJ1-5; 9 nucleotides agree with TRBD1. Germline V gene sequence: CDR1 SGHAT, CDR2 FQNNGV. This CDR3 has 15 residues. V dropped 4 bases and J dropped 7; count of bases not matched to a gene: 8.

V and J are TRBV6-1 and TRBJ1-1, with D tentatively TRBD1 (5 bases). Trimming cost V 5 bases and J 7 bases, with 8 bases left between them. Germline V gives CDR1 MNHNS, CDR2 SASEGT. The CDR3 consists of 11 residues. CDR3 DNA: TGTGCCAGCAGTTCGGGGGGTGAAGCTTTCTTT. Its translation is CASSSGGEAFF.

This chain joins TRBV6-1 and TRBJ1-1; D call uncertain. Trimming took 6 bases from V and 4 from J, leaving 18 bases between them. Germline V gene lookup returns CDR1 MNHNS and CDR2 SASEGT. This CDR3 is built from 15 residues. In DNA, the CDR3 is TGTGCCAGCAGAGAGCAGAAGGAGGTTTTCACTGAAGCTTTCTTT. Its translation is CASREQKEVFTEAFF.

This clone was observed once. The CDR3 bases are TGCGCCAGCAGCTTGGACGCGTTGAACACCGGGGAGCTGTTTTTT. The encoded protein is CASSLDALNTGELFF. This chain links TRBV5-1 with TRBJ2-2; D remains ambiguous. The CDR3 loop spans 15 amino acids. V lost 0 bases and J lost 1, with 7 bases in between. Germline CDR1 reads SGHRS; CDR2 reads YFSETQ.

The chain is built from TRBV2 and TRBJ2-2; TRBD2 matches 12 bases. The CDR3 consists of 17 residues. CDR1 is SNHLY, CDR2 FYNNEI, per germline. V shed 2 bases and J 5 bases; nucleotides not matched to a gene: 6. The CDR3 reads CASSEYRTSGVTGELFF. CDR3 in DNA: TGTGCCAGCAGTGAATATAGGACTAGCGGGGTGACCGGGGAGCTGTTTTTT.